The rows below give T cell receptor beta chains drawn from one sample of a study of shared clonotypes between healthy human individuals. Using immunoSEQ multiplex PCR, the repertoire was profiled, and TCRdb retains in-frame clones only, with some absent. The table has about 600,000 clones, about 96% seen once. Sequenced sample: naive CD4+ T cells sorted from blood. The receptor source for this set is a woman aged 25 to 39 in good health. Both conserved end residues are part of each CDR3. The D gene is left open where the match is weak. The size entry is marked missing in some rows and otherwise reads once, few, many or a size class.

len | j_gene | d_gene | abundance | v_gene | CDR3aa | CDR3nt
15 | TRBJ2-1 | NA | NA | TRBV14 | CASSPPGFSYNEQFF | TGTGCCAGCAGCCCCCCCGGATTCTCATACAATGAGCAGTTCTTC
17 | TRBJ1-2 | NA | NA | TRBV4-1 | CASSQGGRGRTNYGYTF | TGCGCCAGCAGCCAAGGAGGGCGGGGGCGAACTAACTATGGCTACACCTTC
13 | TRBJ1-1 | NA | NA | TRBV28 | CASSPPGNTEAFF | TGTGCCAGCAGCCCCCCGGGGAACACTGAAGCTTTCTTT
14 | TRBJ2-5 | NA | NA | TRBV28 | CASILRGSGETQYF | TGTGCCAGCATCTTGCGAGGGAGCGGGGAGACCCAGTACTTC
12 | TRBJ1-1 | NA | NA | TRBV5-6 | CASETDYGEAFF | TGTGCCAGCGAGACAGATTATGGTGAAGCTTTCTTT
16 | TRBJ2-7 | TRBD2 | NA | TRBV11-2 | CASSLGATSGPYEQYF | TGTGCCAGCAGCTTAGGGGCTACTAGCGGTCCCTACGAGCAGTACTTC
17 | TRBJ1-1 | TRBD1 | NA | TRBV7-9 | CASSLGGLPTMNTEAFF | TGTGCCAGCAGCCTAGGGGGCCTCCCAACGATGAACACTGAAGCTTTCTTT
16 | TRBJ2-5 | TRBD2 | NA | TRBV4-1 | CASSRAGLAGEETQYF | TGCGCCAGCAGCCGAGCAGGACTAGCGGGAGAGGAGACCCAGTACTTC
13 | TRBJ1-3 | NA | NA | TRBV18 | CASSPPYGNTIYF | TGTGCCAGCTCACCACCGTACGGAAACACCATATATTTT
18 | TRBJ2-1 | TRBD2 | NA | TRBV4-1 | CASSQQGLAGPSYNEQFF | TGCGCCAGCAGCCAACAAGGACTAGCGGGTCCCTCCTACAATGAGCAGTTCTTC
14 | TRBJ2-3 | NA | NA | TRBV10-3 | CAIRLGSSTDTQYF | TGTGCCATCAGACTCGGGAGTTCGACAGATACGCAGTATTTT
14 | TRBJ1-6 | TRBD1 | NA | TRBV28 | CASSSGTVNSPLHF | TGTGCCAGCAGTTCCGGGACAGTTAATTCACCCCTCCACTTT
15 | TRBJ1-6 | TRBD1 | NA | TRBV6-6 | CASRNPGQGNSPLHF | TGTGCCAGCAGAAATCCGGGACAGGGGAATTCACCCCTCCACTTT
15 | TRBJ1-2 | NA | once | TRBV18 | CASSPSADSFYGYTF | TGTGCCAGCTCACCAAGCGCCGACAGCTTCTATGGCTACACCTTC
17 | TRBJ2-3 | NA | NA | TRBV1 | CTSSQDRPSAKADTQYF | TGCACCAGCAGCCAAGATCGGCCTAGCGCAAAGGCAGATACGCAGTATTTT
13 | TRBJ2-3 | TRBD1 | NA | TRBV2 | CASNQGATDTQYF | TGTGCCAGCAACCAGGGGGCCACAGATACGCAGTATTTT
13 | TRBJ1-5 | NA | NA | TRBV27 | CASSLRGIQPQHF | TGTGCCAGCAGTCTGAGGGGAATCCAGCCCCAGCATTTT
12 | TRBJ2-3 | NA | once | TRBV7-6 | CASSLLADTQYF | TGTGCCAGCAGCTTATTGGCGGATACGCAGTATTTT
12 | TRBJ1-5 | NA | NA | TRBV18 | CASSGMGQPQHF | TGTGCCAGCAGCGGGATGGGCCAGCCCCAGCATTTT
17 | TRBJ2-3 | TRBD2 | NA | TRBV28 | CASSLSLGLAGIHTQYF | TGTGCCAGCAGTTTGTCCTTGGGACTAGCGGGAATTCATACGCAGTATTTT
12 | TRBJ2-3 | NA | few | TRBV30 | CAWTGSADTQYF | TGTGCCTGGACGGGGTCGGCAGATACGCAGTATTTT
15 | TRBJ2-7 | NA | NA | TRBV27 | CASSPQADWGREQYF | TGTGCCAGCAGTCCCCAAGCCGATTGGGGAAGGGAGCAGTACTTC
15 | TRBJ2-2 | NA | NA | TRBV19 | CAISASPLNTGELFF | TGTGCCATCAGTGCTAGCCCCTTGAACACCGGGGAGCTGTTTTTT
15 | TRBJ1-6 | NA | NA | TRBV6-5 | CASSAPGAYNSPLHF | TGTGCCAGCAGCGCCCCGGGCGCCTATAATTCACCCCTCCACTTT
12 | TRBJ1-1 | NA | NA | TRBV7-9 | CASSHGGTEAFF | TGTGCCAGCAGCCATGGGGGGACTGAAGCTTTCTTT
15 | TRBJ1-5 | TRBD1 | NA | TRBV28 | CASSQQGDGNQPQHF | TGTGCCAGCAGTCAACAGGGGGACGGCAATCAGCCCCAGCATTTT
19 | TRBJ1-4 | TRBD1 | NA | TRBV18 | CASSSDRALSLATNEKLFF | TGTGCCAGCTCATCAGACAGGGCTCTCTCCCTTGCAACTAATGAAAAACTGTTTTTT
16 | TRBJ2-7 | NA | NA | TRBV27 | CASARGAQTGPYEQYF | TGTGCCAGCGCAAGAGGGGCCCAGACTGGTCCCTACGAGCAGTACTTC
19 | TRBJ1-3 | NA | NA | TRBV21-1 | CASSKYPTGIIFSGNTIYF | TGTGCCAGCAGCAAATACCCCACAGGTATTATTTTCTCTGGAAACACCATATATTTT
15 | TRBJ1-5 | TRBD1 | NA | TRBV19 | CASSMDRGGMQPQHF | TGTGCCAGTAGTATGGACAGGGGGGGTATGCAGCCCCAGCATTTT
13 | TRBJ2-7 | NA | NA | TRBV5-1 | CASSLLRGGEQYF | TGCGCCAGCAGCTTGTTGCGGGGTGGCGAGCAGTACTTC
13 | TRBJ2-7 | NA | NA | TRBV27 | CASSPRVPYEQYF | TGTGCCAGCAGTCCGAGGGTCCCGTACGAGCAGTACTTC
18 | TRBJ2-1 | TRBD2 | NA | TRBV5-4 | CASSAPGLAGEIGNEQFF | TGTGCCAGCAGCGCGCCGGGACTAGCGGGAGAGATAGGCAATGAGCAGTTCTTC